These 9 T cell receptor beta chains were all obtained from the same sample, sequenced in a study of T cell repertoires in cytomegalovirus infection. In TCRdb, the reads were re-called with MiXCR into one record per CDR3 protein. The data hold over 200,000 distinct CDR3 sequences, with roughly 13% observed a single time. Sequenced material: PBMCs. The source of these receptors is a human donor in good health (CMV status not recorded). Some clones in this sample may be carry-over from other donors' samples.

This chain links TRBV28 with TRBJ1-1; the D gene is possibly TRBD1 (5 bases). V gave up 11 bases and J gave up 0 bases, with 13 bases separating them. Germline CDR1 MDHEN, CDR2 SYDVKM. The CDR3 length is 13 residues. CDR3 DNA: TGTGCCTCTTCGGGGCTGATGAACACTGAAGCTTTCTTT. Translating it yields CASSGLMNTEAFF.

On this clonotype itself: One end of the junction is discordant with germline, which a read error may explain. The chain employs TRBV18 and TRBJ1-6, with D possibly being TRBD1 (5 bases). Per the germline V gene, CDR1 is KGHSH and CDR2 is LQKENI. The CDR3 consists of 11 residues. The CDR3 protein is CASSTGQGYYF. As DNA, the CDR3 is TGTGCCAGCTCAACAGGACAAGGATATTACTTT.

This clonotype was observed many times. The CDR3 DNA reads TGTGCCAGCAGCCGTGACTTGAACACCGGGGAGCTGTTTTTT. Amino acid sequence: CASSRDLNTGELFF. The chain is built from TRBV7-3 and TRBJ2-2; D gene uncertain. The germline V gene encodes CDR1 SGHTA and CDR2 FQGTGA. CDR3 length: 14 amino acids. V was pared by 5 bases and J by 1 base, with 8 bases between. Full variable domain (remainder filled in from reference TRBV7-3 and TRBJ2-2): GAGVSQTPSNKVTEKGKYVELRCDPISGHTALYWYRQSLGQGPEFLIYFQGTGAADDSGLPNDRFFAVRPEGSVSTLKIQRTERGDSAVYLCASSRDLNTGELFFGEGSRLTVL.

This clonotype has at least ten counts. V is TRBV6-2 or TRBV6-3 and J is TRBJ2-1, with 13 bases aligning to TRBD2. The CDR3 spans 15 residues. Unmatched junction bases numbered 4, after V lost 4 bases and J lost 7 bases. Germline-derived CDR1 and CDR2 are MNHEY and SVGEGT. The CDR3 is CASSLTSGRVNEQFF. The CDR3 DNA follows: TGTGCCAGCAGTTTAACTAGCGGGAGGGTAAATGAGCAGTTCTTC.

There are many counts of this clonotype. The chain's CDR3 is CASSDFGDRVSYQPQHF. CDR3 in DNA: TGTGCCAGCTCAGATTTCGGCGACAGGGTCTCCTATCAGCCCCAGCATTTT. The genes are TRBV7-2 and TRBJ1-5, with TRBD1 identical over 7 bases. From germline, CDR1 is SGHTA and CDR2 FQGNSA. V gave up 8 bases and J gave up 5 bases; unmatched junction bases: 18. This CDR3 comprises 17 residues.

The J gene is TRBJ2-1, the V gene TRBV7-3, with 8 bases identical to TRBD2. Germline CDR1 reads SGHTA; CDR2 reads FQGTGA. J was trimmed by 9 bases and V by 2 bases; bases with no gene match: 9. This CDR3 contains 15 residues. The CDR3 protein is CASSLGREGQGEQFF. As DNA, the CDR3 is TGTGCCAGCAGCTTAGGTCGGGAGGGCCAGGGTGAGCAGTTCTTC.

This clonotype was detected many times. This chain joins TRBV7-3 and TRBJ2-7; 11 nucleotides agree with TRBD1. CDR1 and CDR2 (germline): SGHTA, FQGTGA. This CDR3 is built from 14 residues. The J segment lost 5 bases and the V segment lost 2 bases, leaving 2 bases of the junction unmatched. The CDR3 here is CASSLLGQGDEQYF. The CDR3 region has the DNA TGTGCCAGCAGCTTACTGGGACAGGGGGACGAGCAGTACTTC.

This clonotype turned up a few times. The chain couples TRBV10-3 to TRBJ1-2, with no clear D. Trimming pared 0 bases from V and 4 bases from J, leaving 6 bases between. This CDR3 has 13 residues. Per the germline V gene, CDR1 is ENHRY and CDR2 is SYGVKD. DNA of the CDR3: TGTGCCATCAGTGAGTCATCTGGCTATGGCTACACCTTC. Its translation: CAISESSGYGYTF.

This clonotype showed up many times. The V call is TRBV5-1, the J call TRBJ1-5; weak D call: TRBD1 (5 bases). Germline loops: CDR1 SGHRS, CDR2 YFSETQ. The CDR3 totals 15 residues. Trimming took 0 bases from V and 5 from J, leaving 12 bases between them. The CDR3 coding sequence is TGCGCCAGCAGCTTGGGAGACAGAAGGGATCAGCCCCAGCATTTT. Protein sequence: CASSLGDRRDQPQHF.